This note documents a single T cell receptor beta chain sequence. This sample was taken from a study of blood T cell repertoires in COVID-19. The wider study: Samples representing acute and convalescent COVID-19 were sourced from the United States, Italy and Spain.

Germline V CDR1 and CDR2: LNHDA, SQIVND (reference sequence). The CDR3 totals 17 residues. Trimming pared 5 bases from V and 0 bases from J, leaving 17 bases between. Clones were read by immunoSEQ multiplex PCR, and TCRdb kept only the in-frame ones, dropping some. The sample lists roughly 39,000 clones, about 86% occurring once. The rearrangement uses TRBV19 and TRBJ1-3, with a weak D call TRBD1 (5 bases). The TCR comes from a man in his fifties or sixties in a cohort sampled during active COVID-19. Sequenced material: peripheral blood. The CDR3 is CASSPRDSAFSGNTIYF. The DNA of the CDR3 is TGTGCCAGTAGTCCTCGGGACTCCGCTTTCTCTGGAAACACCATATATTTT.